This T cell receptor beta chain was captured in a study of shared clonotypes between healthy human individuals. Study in general: The study enrolled a couple of women and a few men aged 18 to 49.

Germline loops: CDR1 SGHTA, CDR2 FQGNSA. This CDR3 spans 15 amino acids. Germline trimming cut 1 base from V and 7 bases from J; bases unmatched to any gene: 5. The assay was run at deep level. About 30,000 T cell genomes, or roughly 180 ng DNA, went into the sorted-subset replicate PCRs. TCRdb's table, derived via immunoSEQ multiplex PCR, lists solely in-frame clones and lacks some. The table lists 550,000 to 750,000 clones, approximately 90% of them singletons. Of note for this clone: The target antigen is unknown.

Naive-designated CD8 cells lacked CD45RO, were positively enriched for CCR7, and omitted terminally differentiated effector memory CD45RA+ cells. The study's findings and limits: Sorted-subset sequencing was shown by rarefaction to be incomplete despite large depth.

The sample taken for sequencing was naive CD8+ T cells sorted from blood. The chain carries TRBV7-2 and TRBJ2-1; TRBD2 aligns across 9 bases. The receptor was derived from a man younger than 40 in good health. Here the CDR3 reads CASSLDRGRENEQFF. The CDR3 coding sequence is TGTGCCAGCAGCTTAGATCGCGGGAGGGAAAATGAGCAGTTCTTC.